This T cell receptor beta chain was documented in a study of shared clonotypes between healthy human individuals. Study results and limitations: Incomplete sequencing of sorted subsets was indicated by rarefaction despite large depth. Investigators expected sequencing depth to affect clonotype sharing among donors. Non-shared clonotypes showed lower generation probabilities than clonotypes common to all four donors.

Terminally differentiated effector memory CD45RA+ cells were left out of the naive CD8 fraction, which was CD45RO-negative and positively selected for CCR7. With respect to this clone: Antigen: not known.

The CDR3 is 14 residues long. V lost 2 bases, J lost 0 bases, and 6 bases lay in between. Germline CDR1 reads MNHEY; CDR2 reads SMNVEV (reference sequence). Measured with immunoSEQ multiplex PCR; TCRdb has only the in-frame clones, and not every one. The top ten hold roughly 1% of the sample, which has some 2 million clones, 85% to 95% seen once. The rearrangement uses TRBV27 and TRBJ2-3; D unresolved. Material: naive CD8+ T cells sorted from blood. The source is a man between 18 and 29 years old in good health. The CDR3 sequence: CASSLMGSTDTQYF. CDR3 DNA sequence: TGTGCCAGCAGTTTAATGGGAAGCACAGATACGCAGTATTTT.